This T cell receptor beta chain was obtained from a study of blood T cells in healthy people across ages (dated by TCRdb to 2014 to 2015). Broadly, across the study: In model experiments, roughly one uniquely barcoded TCR beta cDNA molecule per two T cells was captured by template switching. To track age-related changes in TCR beta repertoire diversity, the study relied on deep sequencing normalized with unique cDNA molecular identifiers. The donors were split into four age groups: young (average 16 years), middle-aged (nearly 40), aged (62) and long-lived (roughly 86). Donors of different ages were randomly distributed across sequencing lanes to avoid experimental bias. The study analyzed two additional independent replicas of 1 million unique cDNA reads from the same blood draw for two donors, one aged 18 to 29 and one aged 80 or older.

Libraries were made using 5' RACE. Reads for this sample came from an Illumina HiSeq 2500. A second roughly 6 to 11 cycle PCR used a sample-barcoded 5' primer and a J-beta primer mix. Each TCR beta cDNA molecule received a unique molecular identifier from a template-switch 5' adaptor carrying 12 random nucleotides. Each sample yielded at least 3 million CDR3-containing paired-end reads. First-strand cDNA was synthesized from all RNA with the Mint cDNA synthesis kit, primed by a TRBC-specific oligonucleotide. After uracil-DNA glycosylase treatment, a first 18-cycle PCR used universal primers M1SS and BC2_uni_R on all cDNA. Processing in the source paper ran as follows. For normalization, 1 million high-quality reads, each with a distinct molecular identifier, were randomly selected from each sample. Instead of being binned into consensus sequences, reads that shared molecular identifiers were thrown out. MiTCR, with a Q25 quality threshold and the strictest error-elimination algorithm, was used for CDR3 identification, clonotype clustering and error correction. Lower-bound total TCR beta diversity was estimated with a nonparametric unseen species model using Euler transformation. TCRdb's own reprocessing of the public reads used fastp at Q25 and MiXCR and kept productive beta chains. Each CDR3 protein appears once, grouped with its most common genes and DNA. V and J calls and clone size were set by TCRdb, not the authors. The sample has 2 million or so distinct CDR3 sequences on record, roughly 49% of them singletons. The ten largest clonotypes hold 2.1% of the sample.

This clonotype was counted a single time. No antigen is known for it. No base-level quality is on record; no much larger clone is a single base apart. The paper's findings and limits, for the study overall: Conclusive comparison of naive and antigen-experienced compartments was prevented by the profiling of bulk unsorted PBMCs. Total diversity estimates from one million sequenced T cells were considered lower bounds and underestimates. Observed TCR beta diversity correlated strongly with the percentage of naive T cells measured by flow cytometry. The CMV infection status of donors was not known, potentially confounding age-related changes in expanded clonotypes. Compared with the aged group, the long-lived group had more naive CD4+ T cells, fewer expanded clones and increased TCR diversity, a pattern suggesting age selection. Observed TCR beta diversity per million T cells fell roughly linearly with age, and a significant reduction was already apparent by age about 36.

Donors were about 36 systemically healthy Caucasian individuals from Russia aged roughly 6 to 100 years. Roughly 9 milliliters of peripheral blood were drawn from each donor into EDTA-treated Vacutainer tubes. Ficoll-Paque density-gradient centrifugation was used to isolate PBMCs, with at least 6.5 million per sample. Total RNA, at least 6 micrograms per sample, was extracted from PBMCs with Trizol reagent. Naive CD45RAhigh/CD27high T cell percentages were measured by flow cytometry on a PBMC aliquot from every donor. V is pared back by 2 bases and J by 18 bases, with 14 bases lying between the germline termini. The CDR1 and CDR2 encoded by the germline V gene are MDHEN and SYDVKM. The CDR3 measures 12 amino acids from cysteine to phenylalanine. Left in the record is the CDR3 DNA by itself, 36 bases read in frame from the first base.

This receptor was taken from a woman in her thirties or forties in good health. The chain is encoded by TRBV28 joined to TRBJ1-6; possibly the D gene is TRBD1, per 6 matching bases. Specimen: blood. Here is the DNA: TGTGCCAGCAGTTTAACTGGACAGCCCGCCCACTTT. It encodes CASSLTGQPAHF.